The next 12 T cell receptor beta chains were all read from a single sample in a study of blood T cell repertoires in COVID-19 (dated by TCRdb to 2018 to 2020). Library creation used the immunoSEQ multiplex PCR assay. What TCRdb holds here is the immuneACCESS table cut down to in-frame rearrangements. Part of the clones is not present; checked against another copy, under half of the missing clones reflect an unresolved V gene, and the others are unexplained. The sample profile shows 180,000 or so clones; roughly 86% of them were found once. The top ten hold roughly 2.5% of the sample. The source material was peripheral blood. Receptors were obtained from a man aged 40-55 years with active or convalescent COVID-19.

The V call is TRBV30, the J call TRBJ2-7, with 8 bases lining up with TRBD1. The length of the CDR3 is 14 residues. The ends lost 5 bases at V and 2 bases at J; junction bases unmatched: 8. The germline V gene encodes CDR1 GTSNPN and CDR2 SVGIG (reference sequence). The CDR3 DNA reads TGTGCCTGGGTTCCCCGGGACAGGACCTACGAGCAGTACTTC. Translating it yields CAWVPRDRTYEQYF.

This clone was recorded once. The chain joins TRBV12-5 to TRBJ1-1, with 7 bases lining up with TRBD1. Germline CDR1 LGHNT, CDR2 FRNRAP. The V gene end was trimmed by 7 bases and the J gene end by 0 bases; junction bases not matched to a gene: 20. CDR3 size: 19 residues. CDR3 bases: TGTGCTAGTGCTTACAAAACTCCAGGACAGGAGCTCATGAACACTGAAGCTTTCTTT. This sequence encodes CASAYKTPGQELMNTEAFF. Full variable domain (outside the CDR3, taken from reference TRBV12-5 and TRBJ1-1): DARVTQTPRHKVTEMGQEVTMRCQPILGHNTVFWYRQTMMQGLELLAYFRNRAPLDDSGMPKDRFSAEMPDATLATLKIQPSEPRDSAVYFCASAYKTPGQELMNTEAFFGQGTRLTVV.

The gene calls are TRBV7-9 and TRBJ2-1; TRBD2 matches 13 bases. The CDR3 loop spans 15 amino acids. CDR1 is SEHNR, CDR2 FQNEAQ, per germline (reference sequence). With V trimmed by 7 bases and J by 9 bases, 9 bases remained unmatched. The CDR3 protein is CASTITSGGVSEQFF. For the CDR3, the DNA is TGTGCCAGCACCATTACTAGCGGGGGGGTAAGTGAGCAGTTCTTC.

The chain combines TRBV7-9 with TRBJ1-4; D gene ambiguous. Germline V lookup: CDR1 SEHNR, CDR2 FQNEAQ (reference sequence). CDR3 length: 16 amino acids. The V end was cut by 5 bases, the J end by 0 bases, with 13 bases between. CDR3 in amino acids: CASSRGDAATNEKLFF. CDR3 sequence (DNA): TGTGCCAGCAGCCGCGGAGATGCCGCAACTAATGAAAAACTGTTTTTT.

The chain employs TRBV27 and TRBJ2-2, with D perhaps TRBD1 (6 bases). CDR1 is MNHEY and CDR2 is SMNVEV in the germline V gene (reference sequence). The V gene lost 2 bases and the J gene lost 0 bases, with 10 bases spanning the gap. CDR3 length: 16 residues. The CDR3: CASSLDRSANTGELFF. The DNA of the CDR3 is TGTGCCAGCAGTTTAGACAGGAGCGCGAACACCGGGGAGCTGTTTTTT.

This clone came up a few times. The chain employs TRBV6-1 and TRBJ1-3; TRBD1 might be the D (6 bases). Germline V gives CDR1 MNHNS, CDR2 SASEGT. This CDR3 has 17 residues. Trimming removed 0 bases from V and 4 bases from J, with 16 bases in between. CDR3 sequence: CASSEAWAGDVGNTIYF. CDR3 DNA sequence: TGTGCCAGCAGTGAAGCGTGGGCAGGGGATGTCGGAAACACCATATATTTT.

The V gene is TRBV6-5, the J gene TRBJ1-2, with TRBD1 as a possible D gene (5 bases). Germline CDR1 and CDR2: MNHEY and SVGAGI. This CDR3 is built from 13 residues. The CDR3 DNA reads TGTGCTACCCGGGCGGGGGGGGACTATGGCTACACCTTC. Translating it yields CATRAGGDYGYTF.

The chain couples TRBV6-1 to TRBJ1-2, with 10 positions matching TRBD1. Losses at the gene ends were 3 bases for V and 7 bases for J; bases not matched to a gene: 5. Germline V gene data show CDR1 as MNHNS and CDR2 as SASEGT. The CDR3 totals 14 residues. The DNA of the CDR3 is TGTGCCAGCAGTGACGACAGGGGGCCTAGTGGCTACACCTTC. This translates into CASSDDRGPSGYTF.

The chain couples TRBV3-1 (or the pseudogene TRBV3-2) to TRBJ2-2; D call uncertain. The V end lost 0 bases, the J end lost 4 bases, and 9 bases lay between the germline ends. From germline, CDR1 is LGHDT and CDR2 YNNKEL (reference sequence). The CDR3 contains 15 residues. CDR3 bases: TGTGCCAGCAGCCAAGATCGTGGGCCCACCGGGGAGCTGTTTTTT. Protein sequence: CASSQDRGPTGELFF.

Points on this clone: A junction end diverges from the germline sequence, so it may reflect a read error. This CDR3 is also generated by other DNA sequences in the sample. The rearrangement uses TRBV7-7 and TRBJ2-1, with 11 bases fitting TRBD1. This CDR3 has 15 amino acids. The germline gives CDR1 SSHAT, CDR2 FNYEAQ (reference sequence). The CDR3 sequence is CASSPGTGGGNEQFF. The DNA for the CDR3 is TGTGCTAGCAGCCCCGGGACAGGGGGAGGGAATGAGCAGTTCTTC.

The V and J genes are TRBV19 and TRBJ2-3, with D unclear. Trimming removed 2 bases from V and 0 bases from J, with 9 bases in between. Germline V gives CDR1 LNHDA, CDR2 SQIVND (reference sequence). CDR3 size: 15 residues. The CDR3 DNA is TGTGCCAGTAGTATATCGTCACAGAGCACAGATACGCAGTATTTT. This sequence encodes CASSISSQSTDTQYF.

This chain joins TRBV13 and TRBJ1-1; D might be TRBD1 (6 bases). Trimming pared 3 bases from V and 0 bases from J, leaving 8 bases between. The CDR3 sequence is 14 residues long. CDR1 is PRHDT and CDR2 is FYEKMQ in the germline V gene (reference sequence). The CDR3 coding sequence is TGTGCCAGCAGCTTTACAGGGTTGAACACTGAAGCTTTCTTT. Protein: CASSFTGLNTEAFF.